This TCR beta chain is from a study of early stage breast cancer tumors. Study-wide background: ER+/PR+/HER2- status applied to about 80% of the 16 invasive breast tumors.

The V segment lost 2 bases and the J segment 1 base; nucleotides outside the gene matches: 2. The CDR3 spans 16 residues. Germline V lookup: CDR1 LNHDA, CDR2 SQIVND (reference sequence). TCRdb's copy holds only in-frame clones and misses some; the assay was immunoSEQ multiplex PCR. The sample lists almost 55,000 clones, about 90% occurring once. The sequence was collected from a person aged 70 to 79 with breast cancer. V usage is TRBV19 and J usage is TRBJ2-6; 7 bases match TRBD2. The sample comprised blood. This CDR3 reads CASSIWGGSGANVLTF. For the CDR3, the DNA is TGTGCCAGTAGTATATGGGGGGGATCTGGGGCCAACGTCCTGACTTTC.